What follows are 8 T cell receptor beta chains derived from one specimen sequenced in a study of T cell responses to AZD1222 COVID-19 vaccine. This table comes from immunoSEQ multiplex PCR, and its TCRdb copy is limited to in-frame clones, with some not included. The table lists 130,000 to 150,000 clones, about nine tenths of them singletons. The source material was peripheral blood, sampled on day 0 of AZD1222 vaccination. All receptors come from an adult in good health.

V gene TRBV18 combines with J gene TRBJ1-1; tentative D call: TRBD1 (6 bases). Trimming took 3 bases from V and 5 from J, leaving 10 bases between them. The CDR3 has 13 amino acids. CDR1 is KGHSH, CDR2 LQKENI, per germline. The CDR3 loop is CASSPKQGTEAFF. In DNA form, the CDR3 reads TGTGCCAGCTCACCCAAACAGGGAACTGAAGCTTTCTTT.

The chain has TRBV7-9 and TRBJ2-5; TRBD2 agrees at 10 bases. From germline, CDR1 is SEHNR and CDR2 FQNEAQ (reference sequence). Germline trimming cut 1 base from V and 7 bases from J; bases unmatched to any gene: 6. CDR3 length: 15 residues. The CDR3 coding sequence is TGTGCCAGCAGCTTAGTAGCGGGAGGCGGCGTGACCCAGTACTTC. Translating gives CASSLVAGGGVTQYF.

The chain joins TRBV7-3 to TRBJ1-2, with TRBD1 matching over 10 bases. V lost 5 bases and J lost 6; bases outside the gene matches: 12. Germline V CDR1 and CDR2: SGHTA, FQGTGA. This CDR3 is built from 16 residues. The DNA of the CDR3 is TGTGCCAGCAGCCTCTCCCCGGGACAGGGGAGAAATGGCTACACCTTC. Protein: CASSLSPGQGRNGYTF. The entire variable domain, with the rest obtained from reference TRBV7-3 and TRBJ1-2, is as follows: GAGVSQTPSNKVTEKGKYVELRCDPISGHTALYWYRQSLGQGPEFLIYFQGTGAADDSGLPNDRFFAVRPEGSVSTLKIQRTERGDSAVYLCASSLSPGQGRNGYTFGSGTRLTVV.

The chain's CDR3 is CASSPRGGGTPSSYEQYF. CDR3 nucleotide sequence: TGTGCCAGCAGCCCTAGGGGGGGCGGGACGCCGAGCTCCTACGAGCAGTACTTC. This chain links TRBV13 with TRBJ2-7; D perhaps matches TRBD2 (7 bases). Trimming shortened V by 5 bases and J by 0 bases, and 23 bases separated the two germline ends. CDR3 length: 18 residues. Germline CDR1 and CDR2: PRHDT and FYEKMQ (reference sequence). The full variable domain, completed using reference TRBV13 and TRBJ2-7, is AAGVIQSPRHLIKEKRETATLKCYPIPRHDTVYWYQQGPGQDPQFLISFYEKMQSDKGSIPDRFSAQQFSDYHSELNMSSLELGDSALYFCASSPRGGGTPSSYEQYFGPGTRLTVT.

This chain connects TRBV6-5 to TRBJ1-5; 7 bases fit TRBD1. CDR3 length: 13 amino acids. From germline, CDR1 is MNHEY and CDR2 SVGAGI. Trimming removed 5 bases from V and 7 bases from J; junction bases left unmatched: 5. This CDR3 is CASSPWTGQPQHF. As DNA, the CDR3 is TGTGCCAGCAGTCCCTGGACAGGCCAGCCCCAGCATTTT.

The gene calls are TRBV5-1 and TRBJ2-3, with no clear D. CDR3 length: 15 amino acids. V gave up 1 base and J gave up 6 bases, with 15 bases separating them. Germline V lookup: CDR1 SGHRS, CDR2 YFSETQ. The CDR3 sequence is CASSLSTLPGDTQYF. CDR3 DNA: TGCGCCAGCAGCTTGAGTACCCTCCCCGGTGATACGCAGTATTTT.

The sample holds one count of this clone. V usage is TRBV7-2 and J usage is TRBJ1-5; maybe TRBD1 (5 bases). Germline CDR1 and CDR2: SGHTA and FQGNSA. The CDR3 extends over 16 amino acids. The V and J ends lost 1 base and 4 bases respectively, with 14 bases between them. Here the CDR3 DNA reads TGTGCCAGCAGCTTAGTAGAGGGGAGAGGGAATCAGCCCCAGCATTTT. It translates to CASSLVEGRGNQPQHF.

The V call is TRBV18, the J call TRBJ2-6; tentatively, D is TRBD1 or TRBD2 (5 bases each). V lost 6 bases to trimming and J lost 3 bases, with 12 bases between them. The CDR3 loop spans 15 amino acids. Germline-derived CDR1 and CDR2 are KGHSH and LQKENI. CDR3 nucleotide sequence: TGTGCCAGCTCCGGGACGGTTGGTGGGGCCAACGTCCTGACTTTC. This encodes CASSGTVGGANVLTF.